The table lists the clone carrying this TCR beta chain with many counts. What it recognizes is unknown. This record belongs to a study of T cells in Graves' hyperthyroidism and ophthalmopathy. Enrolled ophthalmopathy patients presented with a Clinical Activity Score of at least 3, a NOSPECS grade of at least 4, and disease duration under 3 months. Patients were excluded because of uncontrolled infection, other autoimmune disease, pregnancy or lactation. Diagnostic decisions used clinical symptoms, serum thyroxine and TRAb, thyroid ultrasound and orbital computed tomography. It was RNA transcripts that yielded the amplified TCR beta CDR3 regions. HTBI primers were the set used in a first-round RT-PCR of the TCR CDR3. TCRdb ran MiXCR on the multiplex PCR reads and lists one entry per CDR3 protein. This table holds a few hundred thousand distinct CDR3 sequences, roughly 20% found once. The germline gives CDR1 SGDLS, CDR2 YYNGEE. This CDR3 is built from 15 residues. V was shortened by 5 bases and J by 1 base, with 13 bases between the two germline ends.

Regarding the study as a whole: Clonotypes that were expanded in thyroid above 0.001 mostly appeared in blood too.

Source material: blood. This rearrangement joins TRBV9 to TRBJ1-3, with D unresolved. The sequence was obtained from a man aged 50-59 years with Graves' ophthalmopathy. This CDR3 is CASSQDGGSGNTIYF. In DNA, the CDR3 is TGTGCCAGCAGTCAAGACGGCGGTTCTGGAAACACCATATATTTT.